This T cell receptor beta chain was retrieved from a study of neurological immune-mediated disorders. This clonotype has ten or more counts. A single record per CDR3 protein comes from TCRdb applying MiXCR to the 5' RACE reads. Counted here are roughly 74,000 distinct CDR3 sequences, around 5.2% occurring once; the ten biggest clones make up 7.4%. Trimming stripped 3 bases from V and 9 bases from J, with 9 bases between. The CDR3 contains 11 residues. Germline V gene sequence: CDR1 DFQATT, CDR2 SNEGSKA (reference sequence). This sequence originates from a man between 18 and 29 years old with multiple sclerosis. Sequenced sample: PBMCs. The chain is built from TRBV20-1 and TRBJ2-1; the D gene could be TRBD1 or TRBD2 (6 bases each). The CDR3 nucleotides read TGCAGTGCTAGGGGGGGCGCTGAGCAGTTCTTC. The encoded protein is CSARGGAEQFF.